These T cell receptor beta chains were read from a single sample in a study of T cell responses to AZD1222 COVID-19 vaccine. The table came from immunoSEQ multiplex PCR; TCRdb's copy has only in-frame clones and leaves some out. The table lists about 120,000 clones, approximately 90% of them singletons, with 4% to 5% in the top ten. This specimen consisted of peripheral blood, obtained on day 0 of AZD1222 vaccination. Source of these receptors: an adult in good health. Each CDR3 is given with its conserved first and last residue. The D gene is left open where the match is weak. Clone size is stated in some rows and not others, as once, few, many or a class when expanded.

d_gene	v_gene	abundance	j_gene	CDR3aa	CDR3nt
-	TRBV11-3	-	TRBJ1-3	CASSLGSRGNTIYF	TGTGCCAGCAGCTTAGGATCGAGAGGAAACACCATATATTTT
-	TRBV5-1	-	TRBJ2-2	CASRKVGLNTGELFF	TGCGCCAGCAGAAAGGTGGGACTGAACACCGGGGAGCTGTTTTTT
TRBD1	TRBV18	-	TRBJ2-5	CASSPLRTGKQETQYF	TGTGCCAGCTCACCACTAAGGACAGGGAAGCAAGAGACCCAGTACTTC
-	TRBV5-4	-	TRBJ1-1	CASSVDSNTEAFF	TGTGCCAGCAGCGTGGACAGTAACACTGAAGCTTTCTTT
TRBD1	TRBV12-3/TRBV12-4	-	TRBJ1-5	CASSGTGEWPQHF	TGTGCCAGCAGTGGGACAGGGGAGTGGCCCCAGCATTTT
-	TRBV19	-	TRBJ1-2	CASSSGAQGYTF	TGTGCCAGTAGCTCAGGGGCGCAAGGCTACACCTTC
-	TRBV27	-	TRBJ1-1	CASSSLPGVGTEAFF	TGTGCCAGCAGTTCCCTCCCCGGGGTGGGGACTGAAGCTTTCTTT
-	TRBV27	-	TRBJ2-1	CASSTGDSSYNEQFF	TGTGCCAGCAGCACAGGAGACAGCTCCTACAATGAGCAGTTCTTC
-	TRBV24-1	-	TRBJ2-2	CATRSGTRGYAGELFF	TGTGCCACCCGCTCAGGGACACGGGGTTATGCCGGGGAGCTGTTTTTT
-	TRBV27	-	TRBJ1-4	CASSLFLDSGEKLFF	TGTGCCAGCAGTTTATTTTTGGACAGCGGGGAAAAACTGTTTTTT
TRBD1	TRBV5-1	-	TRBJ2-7	CASSSSRQGPYEQYF	TGCGCCAGCAGCTCGAGCCGACAGGGCCCCTACGAGCAGTACTTC
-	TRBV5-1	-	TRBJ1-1	CASSLELRPGTEAFF	TGCGCCAGCAGCCTAGAATTGAGACCCGGGACAGAAGCTTTCTTT
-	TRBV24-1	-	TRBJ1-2	CATSDLQDVAGVAYGYTF	TGTGCCACCAGTGATTTGCAGGACGTAGCAGGGGTGGCCTATGGCTACACCTTC
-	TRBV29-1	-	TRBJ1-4	CSVEVRMNEKLFF	TGCAGCGTTGAAGTCAGGATGAACGAAAAACTGTTTTTT
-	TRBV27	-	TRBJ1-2	CASSSQRNYGYTF	TGTGCCAGCAGTTCACAGCGTAACTATGGCTACACCTTC
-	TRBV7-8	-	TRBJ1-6	CASSIGQSATPLHF	TGTGCCAGCAGTATCGGACAGAGCGCGACACCCCTCCACTTT
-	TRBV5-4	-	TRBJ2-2	CASRGRGTGELFF	TGTGCCAGCAGGGGGCGCGGCACCGGGGAGCTGTTTTTT
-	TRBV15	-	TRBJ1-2	CATSRDNNYGYTF	TGTGCCACCAGCAGGGACAATAACTATGGCTACACCTTC
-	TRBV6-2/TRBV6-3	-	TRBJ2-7	CASSYSWLGDYEQYF	TGTGCCAGCAGTTACTCTTGGCTAGGCGACTACGAGCAGTACTTC
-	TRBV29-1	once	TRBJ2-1	CSVATSSYNEQFF	TGCAGCGTTGCCACTAGCTCCTACAATGAGCAGTTCTTC
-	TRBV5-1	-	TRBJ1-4	CASSMGQTTNEKLFF	TGCGCCAGCAGTATGGGACAAACAACTAATGAAAAACTGTTTTTT
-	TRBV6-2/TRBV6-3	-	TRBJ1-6	CASSYLQILSPLHF	TGTGCCAGCAGTTACTTACAGATCCTGTCACCCCTCCACTTT
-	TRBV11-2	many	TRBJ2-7	CASSLAGTYEQYF	TGTGCCAGCAGCTTAGCCGGGACCTACGAGCAGTACTTC
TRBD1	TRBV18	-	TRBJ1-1	CASSPFSGQGWTEAFF	TGTGCCAGCTCACCATTTTCGGGACAGGGGTGGACTGAAGCTTTCTTT
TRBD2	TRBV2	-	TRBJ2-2	CASSKGLADTGELFF	TGTGCCAGCAGCAAGGGACTAGCTGACACCGGGGAGCTGTTTTTT
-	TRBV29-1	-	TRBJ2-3	CSVDRGGGTDTQYF	TGCAGCGTTGATAGGGGAGGCGGCACAGATACGCAGTATTTT
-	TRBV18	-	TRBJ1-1	CASSDSRGTEAFF	TGTGCCAGCTCCGACAGCCGTGGGACTGAAGCTTTCTTT
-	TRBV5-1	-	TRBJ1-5	CASSWDWGVQPQHF	TGCGCCAGCAGCTGGGATTGGGGGGTGCAGCCCCAGCATTTT
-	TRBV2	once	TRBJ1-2	CASSEGAGYTF	TGTGCCAGCAGTGAAGGTGCTGGCTACACCTTC
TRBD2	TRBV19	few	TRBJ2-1	CASNLRGLNNEQFF	TGTGCCAGTAACTTGCGGGGGTTAAACAATGAGCAGTTCTTC
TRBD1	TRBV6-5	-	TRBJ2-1	CATPGQGAHEQFF	TGTGCCACCCCGGGACAGGGGGCACATGAGCAGTTCTTC
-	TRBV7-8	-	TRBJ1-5	CASSAATSSNQPQHF	TGTGCCAGCAGCGCGGCCACCTCAAGCAATCAGCCCCAGCATTTT
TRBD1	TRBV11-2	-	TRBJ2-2	CASAQTGYTGELFF	TGTGCCAGCGCGCAGACAGGGTATACCGGGGAGCTGTTTTTT
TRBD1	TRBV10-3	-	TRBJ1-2	CAISPTGNGYTF	TGTGCCATCAGCCCGACAGGGAATGGCTACACCTTC
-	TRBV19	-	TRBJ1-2	CASRTGRLGYTF	TGTGCCAGTAGGACAGGACGTTTGGGCTACACCTTC
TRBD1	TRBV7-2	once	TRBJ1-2	CASSLNRGKNYGYTF	TGTGCCAGCAGCCTCAACAGGGGGAAGAACTATGGCTACACCTTC
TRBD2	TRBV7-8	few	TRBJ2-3	CASSLAFSSGGANTQYF	TGTGCCAGCAGCTTAGCGTTCTCTAGCGGGGGGGCCAATACGCAGTATTTT
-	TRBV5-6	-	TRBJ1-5	CASSWRGRAINQPQHF	TGTGCCAGCAGCTGGAGGGGCAGGGCTATCAATCAGCCCCAGCATTTT
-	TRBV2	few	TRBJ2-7	CASSPPNGHEQYF	TGTGCCAGCAGCCCCCCGAACGGACACGAGCAGTACTTC
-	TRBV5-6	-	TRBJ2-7	CASSLAGGQSSYEQYF	TGTGCCAGCAGCTTGGCCGGGGGACAAAGCTCCTACGAGCAGTACTTC
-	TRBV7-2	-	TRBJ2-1	CASSLTRYYNEQFF	TGTGCCAGCAGCCTTACAAGATATTACAATGAGCAGTTCTTC
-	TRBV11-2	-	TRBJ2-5	CASSLGVQETQYF	TGTGCCAGCAGCTTAGGGGTCCAAGAGACCCAGTACTTC
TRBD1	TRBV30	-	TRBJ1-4	CAWGQGVGELFF	TGTGCCTGGGGACAGGGGGTCGGTGAACTGTTTTTT
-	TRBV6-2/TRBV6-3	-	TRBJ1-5	CASSYLSNQPQHF	TGTGCCAGCAGTTATCTCAGCAATCAGCCCCAGCATTTT
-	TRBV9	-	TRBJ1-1	CASTPRQAGTEAFF	TGTGCCAGCACCCCAAGGCAGGCGGGCACTGAAGCTTTCTTT
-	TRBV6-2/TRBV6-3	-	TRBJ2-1	CASSYIGNEQFF	TGTGCCAGCAGTTACATCGGCAATGAGCAGTTCTTC
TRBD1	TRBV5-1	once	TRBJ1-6	CASSLVAGGNNSPLHF	TGCGCCAGCAGCTTGGTGGCAGGGGGTAATAATTCACCCCTCCACTTT